This TCR beta chain emerged from a study of neoadjuvant nivolumab and ipilimumab in lung cancer (dated by TCRdb to 2020 to 2021). With respect to the entire study: Nivolumab was administered intravenously at 3 mg/kg on days 1, 15 and 29, and in the combination arm ipilimumab 1 mg/kg was added on day 1 only. For each study arm, the primary endpoint of the trial was the rate of major pathologic response (MPR) in the intention-to-treat population. In the trial, almost 45 patients with operable NSCLC were treated, of whom approximately 23 were randomized to nivolumab monotherapy and 21 to nivolumab plus ipilimumab. The study compared TCR repertoires in pretherapy (baseline) peripheral blood with TCR repertoires in tumors resected at surgery following neoadjuvant immune checkpoint blockade. Matched pretherapy and resected tumor pairs were analyzed for seven patients: four treated with nivolumab and three with nivolumab plus ipilimumab. Results the study describes overall, beyond this receptor: Greater TCR richness and clonality were observed in resected tumors than in tumor-adjacent uninvolved lung, and increases were observed in more dual-therapy-treated tumors. A positive correlation was observed between pretherapy blood TCR richness and richness in tumors resected after neoadjuvant therapy (Spearman R ~ 0.82). No significant correlation was found between TCR clonality and pathologic tumor regression, and only one major-pathologic-response sample was available for the clonality analysis. A small number of samples underwent TCR sequencing. From pretherapy to surgery, tumor T-cell richness and clonality went up in three of three dual-therapy tumors, versus only two of four nivolumab-treated tumors.

The time point label, read with the paper, signifies: at surgical resection after neoadjuvant nivolumab +/- ipilimumab. Samples were obtained from the phase 2 randomized NEOSTAR trial, in which neoadjuvant nivolumab or nivolumab plus ipilimumab followed by surgery was tested in operable NSCLC. Note on this clone: Its binding antigen is unknown. Base qualities are not at hand, and no much larger clone is one base apart.

CDR3 length: 12 amino acids, cysteine to phenylalanine. Here the CDR3 DNA is all that survives: 36 bases in frame from base 1. Taken from the germline V gene, the CDR1 and CDR2 loops are KGHSH and LQKENI. V sheds 6 bases and J sheds 8 bases, leaving 10 bases between their ends. Libraries were prepared through the immunoSEQ multiplex PCR assay. The paper's processing steps were these. Richness and clonality were used to summarize the repertoires, and clones that significantly expanded or contracted between pre- and post-therapy samples were identified. TCRdb mirrors the immuneACCESS table, restricted to in-frame sequences. Some clones are absent from its copies; in checked studies, under half trace to an unresolved V gene, and the reason for the others is unknown. V and J calls and clone size are copied from that table; D and trimming were computed from the DNA. Counted in this sample were about 25,000 clones; around four fifths of them appeared once. The ten largest clones capture about 8.1% of the sample.

The source was tumor tissue, collected after neoadjuvant nivolumab, alone or with ipilimumab, at or shortly before surgery. This sequence uses TRBV18 and TRBJ1-4, with the D segment identity uncertain. The source is an adult with non-small cell lung cancer. CDR3 protein: CASSPTEEKLFF. In nucleotides, the sequence is TGTGCCAGCTCCCCTACGGAGGAAAAACTGTTTTTT.